The clone carrying this TCR beta chain was counted many times. Its antigen is unknown. The data were taken from a study of regulatory T cells in long-lasting Graves disease. Time point denoted: newly diagnosed GD, antithyroid drugs for less than 3 months. Making the TCR library involved RNA that had been extracted from PBMCs. Sequencing libraries for TCR beta were prepared with iRepertoire HTBI primers and Arm-PCR of CDR3 regions. MiXCR, applied by TCRdb to the multiplex PCR reads, yields one record per CDR3 protein. The sample shows around 330,000 distinct CDR3 sequences, roughly 18% of them seen only once. Overall study results and limits: TRBV28 was favored in persistent disease, as were TRBJ1-2 and TRBJ2-5. Persistent patients had more shared public clonotypes (about 2,800) than new patients (roughly 970). Persistent-disease Graves' patients showed less TCR diversity than new cases. Analysis covered peripheral blood alone, not thyroid tissue.

The CDR3 has 15 residues. Trimming removed 4 bases from V and 3 bases from J; junction bases left unmatched: 10. Germline lookup yields CDR1 SGHRS and CDR2 YFSETQ. The chain links TRBV5-1 to TRBJ2-7; 7 bases map to TRBD1. This TCR was recovered from a female donor with Graves disease. The source was peripheral blood mononuclear cells (PBMCs), collected at new diagnosis, from a patient treated with antithyroid drugs. DNA for the CDR3: TGCGCCAGCAGCCCCGCCGGGACAGAGCTCTACGAGCAGTACTTC. Its protein product is CASSPAGTELYEQYF.